This TCR beta chain was sequenced during a study of blood T cell repertoires in COVID-19. The overall study: COVID-19 samples collected from the United States, Italy and Spain covered acute and convalescent phases. Sources were T cells, B-cell-depleted T cells, or PBMCs; the material itself was cDNA or gDNA.

Authors' methods: Amplification of reference gene primers provided the estimated nucleated cell counts. The repertoire was sequenced with immunoSEQ multiplex PCR; TCRdb's copy has only in-frame clones and lacks some. The V and J calls and clone size were taken over from that table, and D and trimming were inferred from the DNA. Among about 39,000 clones, about 82% were seen once, and the ten largest hold approximately 59%. Germline loops: CDR1 LGHDT, CDR2 YNNKEL (reference sequence). V was trimmed by 4 bases and J by 5 bases, leaving 9 bases between them. This CDR3 comprises 13 residues. The chain combines TRBV3-1 (or the pseudogene TRBV3-2) with TRBJ1-5; tentative D call: TRBD1 (5 bases). This receptor was identified in a man between 65 and 80 years old with acute or convalescent COVID-19. Source material: peripheral blood. CDR3 bases: TGTGCCAGCAGCCTAGGGACTTATCAGCCCCAGCATTTT. Translation gives CASSLGTYQPQHF.